The 3 T cell receptor beta chains below all came from one sample that was sequenced in a study of cytomegalovirus exposure and HLA in healthy donors. Researchers ran the PCR with 60 Vbeta and 13 Jbeta primers. TCRdb's copy holds only in-frame clones and misses some; the assay was immunoSEQ multiplex PCR. The data show about 210,000 clones, roughly 87% seen once. The sample taken for sequencing was PBMCs. The receptors stem from a boy between 2 and 15 years old in good health and CMV-seronegative.

The chain couples TRBV23-1 to TRBJ1-5, with D maybe TRBD1 (6 bases). TRBV23-1 is sorted into the ORF group, with uncertain function. The CDR3 runs 13 residues. The V end lost 9 bases, the J end lost 3 bases, and 12 bases lay between the germline ends. CDR3 nucleotide sequence: TGCGCCAGTCCCAGGGGAGACAATCAGCCCCAGCATTTT. It translates to CASPRGDNQPQHF.

The V gene is TRBV16, the J gene TRBJ2-2, with 10 nucleotides matching TRBD1. The CDR3 runs 19 residues. Per the germline V gene, CDR1 is KGHSY and CDR2 is FQNENV. Germline trimming cut 4 bases from V and 1 base from J; bases unmatched to any gene: 12. The CDR3 here is CASSPPLRQGALNTGELFF. CDR3 DNA sequence: TGTGCCAGCAGCCCCCCCTTAAGACAGGGGGCCTTGAACACCGGGGAGCTGTTTTTT.

The chain carries TRBV28 and TRBJ1-2; TRBD1 aligns across 8 bases. The CDR3 is made up of 14 amino acids. V shed 8 bases and J 5 bases; nucleotides not matched to a gene: 10. The germline V gene has CDR1 MDHEN and CDR2 SYDVKM. CDR3 sequence reads: CASGSRGRWYGYTF. The CDR3 coding sequence is TGTGCCAGCGGAAGCAGGGGGCGCTGGTATGGCTACACCTTC.